The 14 T cell receptor beta chains listed next were all sequenced from one sample in a study of blood T cell repertoires in COVID-19. Sequencing used immunoSEQ multiplex PCR; TCRdb keeps in-frame clones, though not all of them. The sample contains about 190,000 clones, 75% to 90% of which appear only once. Sequencing used peripheral blood. Receptors originate from a man aged 35-49 years with acute or convalescent COVID-19.

The chain carries TRBV5-1 and TRBJ1-6, with unresolved D. The germline V gene has CDR1 SGHRS and CDR2 YFSETQ. The ends were cut back, 5 bases at V and 7 bases at J, with 7 bases in the middle. The CDR3 extends over 12 amino acids. CDR3 in amino acids: CASRLENSPLHF. The CDR3 DNA reads TGCGCCAGCAGACTCGAAAATTCACCCCTCCACTTT.

This chain connects TRBV30 to TRBJ1-1; D remains unclear. V lost 0 bases and J 10 bases, leaving 15 bases between the germline ends. Germline V gene sequence: CDR1 GTSNPN, CDR2 SVGIG (reference sequence). CDR3 length: 13 amino acids. Written as DNA, the CDR3 is TGTGCCTGGAGTGTAGTGGGGAGAGGGTCAGCTTTCTTT. Residues: CAWSVVGRGSAFF.

The chain combines TRBV5-6 with TRBJ2-1, with a weak D call TRBD1 (5 bases). The CDR3 is 16 residues long. Germline CDR1 is SGHDT and CDR2 is YYEEEE. The germline V and J ends were trimmed by 1 base and 6 bases, with 17 bases remaining between them. CDR3 nucleotides: TGTGCCAGCAGCTTGCAGGGTGGTTTTTATGTCAATGAGCAGTTCTTC. The encoded protein is CASSLQGGFYVNEQFF.

DNA for the CDR3: TGTGCCAGCAGCTTGAGGCGACTAGTCTCCTACAATGAGCAGTTCTTC. Protein: CASSLRRLVSYNEQFF. This chain connects TRBV5-6 to TRBJ2-1, with a tentative D call TRBD2 (6 bases). Germline CDR1 is SGHDT and CDR2 is YYEEEE. V was cut by 1 base and J by 0 bases, with 11 bases left in between. This CDR3 region has 16 residues.

The V and J genes are TRBV12-3 or TRBV12-4 and TRBJ1-2; no definite D call. The CDR3 totals 13 residues. Between the trimmed V and J ends, which lost 6 bases and 5 bases, there was a span of 13 bases. The chain's CDR3 is CASSPLAGYGYTF. CDR3 in DNA: TGTGCCAGCAGCCCCCTAGCGGGATATGGCTACACCTTC.

V and J are TRBV11-2 and TRBJ2-5, with 7 bases aligning to TRBD1. The CDR3 is 14 residues long. CDR1 is SGHAT, CDR2 FQNNGV, per germline. V gave up 5 bases and J gave up 3 bases; unmatched junction bases: 6. CDR3: CASSPGTVEETQYF. The CDR3 coding sequence is TGTGCCAGCAGCCCGGGGACAGTAGAAGAGACCCAGTACTTC. The full variable domain, with the rest looked up from reference TRBV11-2 and TRBJ2-5, is EAGVAQSPRYKIIEKRQSVAFWCNPISGHATLYWYQQILGQGPKLLIQFQNNGVVDDSQLPKDRFSAERLKGVDSTLKIQPAKLEDSAVYLCASSPGTVEETQYFGPGTRLLVL.

The CDR3 is CATSRERRRNSPLHF. The CDR3 nucleotides are TGTGCCACCAGCAGAGAACGGAGAAGGAATTCACCCCTCCACTTT. The chain joins TRBV15 to TRBJ1-6; D gene unclear. In germline, CDR1 is LNHNV, CDR2 YYDKDF (reference sequence). V dropped 0 bases and J dropped 7 bases, with 10 bases sitting between them. This CDR3 is 15 amino acids long.

J is TRBJ1-1 and V is TRBV5-1; 8 bases match TRBD1. V trimming: 6 bases; J trimming: 7 bases; junction bases outside the gene matches: 17. The CDR3 consists of 16 residues. Germline V gives CDR1 SGHRS, CDR2 YFSETQ. This CDR3 is CASTWSGGAPGIEAFF. In DNA form, the CDR3 reads TGCGCCAGCACCTGGTCAGGGGGCGCCCCCGGTATTGAAGCTTTCTTT.

The V call is TRBV2, the J call TRBJ1-3; D is perhaps TRBD1 (6 bases). Trimming removed 6 bases at V and 0 bases at J, with 12 bases between. The CDR3 is 15 amino acids. Germline values: CDR1 SNHLY, CDR2 FYNNEI. CDR3 in DNA: TGTGCCAGCAGCATTACAGGGAGCTCTGGAAACACCATATATTTT. This translates into CASSITGSSGNTIYF.

J is TRBJ2-3 and V is TRBV5-1; TRBD1 might be the D (6 bases). The CDR3 loop spans 17 amino acids. The germline CDR1 and CDR2 sequences are SGHRS and YFSETQ. V lost 2 bases and J lost 0, with 16 bases in between. CDR3 amino acids: CASSFDIGQGSTDTQYF. CDR3 nucleotide sequence: TGCGCCAGCAGCTTTGACATTGGCCAGGGGAGCACAGATACGCAGTATTTT.

The rearrangement joins TRBV2 to TRBJ1-6; maybe TRBD1 (6 bases). The CDR3 loop spans 16 amino acids. Germline assignment: CDR1 SNHLY and CDR2 FYNNEI. Trimming removed 3 bases from V and 9 bases from J, with 18 bases in between. The CDR3 here is CASSDPSTGFGSPLHF. The CDR3 DNA follows: TGTGCCAGCAGTGACCCAAGTACAGGGTTTGGTTCACCCCTCCACTTT.

The chain couples TRBV7-3 to TRBJ2-3; 7 bases match TRBD1. V gave up 6 bases and J gave up 5 bases; unmatched junction bases: 8. CDR3 length: 14 residues. Per germline, CDR1 SGHTA and CDR2 FQGTGA. The CDR3 reads CASRRGPGEDTQYF. The CDR3 coding sequence is TGTGCCAGCAGGAGGGGGCCGGGTGAAGATACGCAGTATTTT. Combining the CDR3 with reference TRBV7-3 and TRBJ2-3 gives the whole variable domain GAGVSQTPSNKVTEKGKYVELRCDPISGHTALYWYRQSLGQGPEFLIYFQGTGAADDSGLPNDRFFAVRPEGSVSTLKIQRTERGDSAVYLCASRRGPGEDTQYFGPGTRLTVL.

This clone was picked up a small number of times. The chain uses TRBV5-1 and TRBJ1-2; 7 nucleotides line up with TRBD1. From germline, CDR1 is SGHRS and CDR2 YFSETQ. The V gene end was trimmed by 4 bases and the J gene end by 0 bases; junction bases not matched to a gene: 9. The CDR3 loop spans 16 amino acids. CDR3 loop: CASSPTVDRSNYGYTF. The CDR3 coding sequence is TGCGCCAGCAGCCCCACTGTGGACAGGTCTAACTATGGCTACACCTTC.

In DNA, the CDR3 is TGTGCCACTTCCCCCGGGTCAAACTATGGCTACACCTTC. Translation gives CATSPGSNYGYTF. This sequence joins TRBV19 and TRBJ1-2; D ambiguous. The V gene lost 10 bases and the J gene lost 2 bases, with 14 bases spanning the gap. The CDR3 runs to 13 residues. Per germline, CDR1 LNHDA and CDR2 SQIVND (reference sequence).